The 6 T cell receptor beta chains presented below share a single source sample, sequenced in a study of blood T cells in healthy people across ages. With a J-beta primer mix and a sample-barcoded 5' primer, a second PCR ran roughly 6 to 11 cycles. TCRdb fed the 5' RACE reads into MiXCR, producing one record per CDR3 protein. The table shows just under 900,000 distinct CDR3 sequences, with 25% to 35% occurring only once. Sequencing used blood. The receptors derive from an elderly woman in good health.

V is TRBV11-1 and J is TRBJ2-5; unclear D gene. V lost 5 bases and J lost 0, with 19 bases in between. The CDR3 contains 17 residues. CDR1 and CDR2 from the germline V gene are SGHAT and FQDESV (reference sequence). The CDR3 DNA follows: TGTGCCAGCAGCAACCCTGGCAGTTTTCTTTACCAAGAGACCCAGTACTTC. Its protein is CASSNPGSFLYQETQYF.

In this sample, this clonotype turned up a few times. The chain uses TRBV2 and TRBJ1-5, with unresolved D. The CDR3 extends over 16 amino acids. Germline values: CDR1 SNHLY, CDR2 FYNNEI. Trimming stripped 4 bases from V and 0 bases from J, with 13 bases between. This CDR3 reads CASSVGSPYSNQPQHF. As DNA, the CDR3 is TGTGCCAGCAGTGTCGGCTCACCTTATAGCAATCAGCCCCAGCATTTT.

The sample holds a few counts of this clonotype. CDR3: CASSYSGSRGYTF. In nucleotides, the CDR3 is TGTGCCAGCAGTTACTCGGGCTCCCGTGGCTACACCTTC. The chain is built from TRBV6-2 or TRBV6-3 and TRBJ1-2; D not certain. The V end was cut by 0 bases, the J end by 7 bases, with 9 bases between. Germline CDR1 MNHEY, CDR2 SVGEGT. The CDR3 has 13 amino acids.

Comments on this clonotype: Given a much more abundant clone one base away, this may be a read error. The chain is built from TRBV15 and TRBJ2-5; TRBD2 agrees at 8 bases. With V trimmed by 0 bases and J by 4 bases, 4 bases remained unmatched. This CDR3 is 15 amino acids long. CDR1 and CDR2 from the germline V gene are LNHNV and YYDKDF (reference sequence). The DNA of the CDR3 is TGTGCCACCAGCAGAGAGGGGACTAGGGGAGAGACCCAGTACTTC. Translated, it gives CATSREGTRGETQYF.

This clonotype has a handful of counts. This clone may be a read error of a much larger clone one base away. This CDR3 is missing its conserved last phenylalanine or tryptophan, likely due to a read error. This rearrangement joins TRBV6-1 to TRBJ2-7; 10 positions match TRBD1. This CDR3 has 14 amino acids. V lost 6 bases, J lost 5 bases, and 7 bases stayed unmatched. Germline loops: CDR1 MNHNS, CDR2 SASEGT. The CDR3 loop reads CASSAGQGENEQYL. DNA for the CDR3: TGTGCCAGCAGCGCAGGACAGGGGGAGAACGAGCAGTACTTA.

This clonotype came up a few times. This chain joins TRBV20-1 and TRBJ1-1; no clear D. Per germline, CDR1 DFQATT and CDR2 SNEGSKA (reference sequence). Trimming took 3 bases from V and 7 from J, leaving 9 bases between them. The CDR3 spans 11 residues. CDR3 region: CSASPGYEAFF. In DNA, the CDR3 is TGCAGTGCTAGCCCGGGATATGAAGCTTTCTTT.